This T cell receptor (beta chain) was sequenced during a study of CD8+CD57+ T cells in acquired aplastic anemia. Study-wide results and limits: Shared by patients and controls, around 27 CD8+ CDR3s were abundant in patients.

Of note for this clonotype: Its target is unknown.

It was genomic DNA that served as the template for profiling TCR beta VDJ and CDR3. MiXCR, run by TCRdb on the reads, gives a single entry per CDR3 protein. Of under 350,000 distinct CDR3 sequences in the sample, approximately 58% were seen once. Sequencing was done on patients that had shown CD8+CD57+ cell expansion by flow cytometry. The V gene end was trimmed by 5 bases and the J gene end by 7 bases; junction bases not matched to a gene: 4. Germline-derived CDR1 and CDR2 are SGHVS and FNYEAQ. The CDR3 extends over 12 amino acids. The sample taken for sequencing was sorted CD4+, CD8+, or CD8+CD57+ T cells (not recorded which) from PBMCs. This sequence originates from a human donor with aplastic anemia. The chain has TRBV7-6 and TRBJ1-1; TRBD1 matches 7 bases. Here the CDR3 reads CASSPQGYEAFF. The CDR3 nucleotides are TGTGCCAGCAGCCCACAGGGGTATGAAGCTTTCTTT.